These T cell receptor beta chains were read from a single sample in a study of T cell changes during pregnancy in multiple sclerosis. TCRdb's copy holds only in-frame clones and misses some; the assay was immunoSEQ multiplex PCR. This table has about 36,000 clones, about 91% appearing once. This specimen consisted of CD4+ T cells from peripheral blood mononuclear cells, obtained after pregnancy. The receptors originated from a female donor with multiple sclerosis, enrolled in a pregnancy study. Both conserved end residues are part of each CDR3. Each record gives: V gene, clone size, J gene, D gene, CDR3 protein, CDR3 DNA. The D gene is left open where the match is weak. Expanded clones get a size class; other rows say once, few or many, or leave the size out.

>TRBV7-6|-|TRBJ2-6|TRBD1
CASSRNDRDEANVLTF
TGTGCCAGCAGCCGAAACGACAGGGATGAAGCCAACGTCCTGACTTTC
>TRBV5-1|-|TRBJ2-7|-
CASSLETGVYEQYF
TGCGCCAGCAGCTTAGAGACGGGAGTTTACGAGCAGTACTTC
>TRBV27|once|TRBJ2-7|TRBD2
CASSLLGRGYEQYF
TGTGCCAGCAGCCTCCTAGGGAGGGGATACGAGCAGTACTTC
>TRBV28|-|TRBJ1-5|-
CASQQGGVQPQHF
TGTGCCAGCCAGCAGGGAGGAGTGCAGCCCCAGCATTTT
>TRBV7-2|-|TRBJ2-5|TRBD1
CASSITSQGAKTQYF
TGTGCCAGCAGCATAACTTCCCAGGGGGCTAAGACCCAGTACTTC
>TRBV9|-|TRBJ2-7|-
CASSSQVGNYEQYF
TGTGCCAGCAGCTCACAGGTCGGAAACTACGAGCAGTACTTC
>TRBV6-5|-|TRBJ1-1|-
CASSSLMNTEAFF
TGTGCCAGCAGTTCTCTAATGAACACTGAAGCTTTCTTT
>TRBV10-2|-|TRBJ2-1|-
CASSELSGSYNEQFF
TGCGCCAGCAGTGAGTTGAGCGGTTCCTACAATGAGCAGTTCTTC
>TRBV27|-|TRBJ2-7|TRBD2
CASSWEGGSSYEQYF
TGTGCCAGCAGTTGGGAGGGCGGGAGCTCCTACGAGCAGTACTTC
>TRBV28|-|TRBJ1-5|-
CASSLRGGSNQPQHF
TGTGCCAGCAGTCTAAGGGGTGGGAGCAATCAGCCCCAGCATTTT
>TRBV5-1|-|TRBJ2-2|-
CASSPSPRSNTGELFF
TGCGCCAGCAGCCCCTCGCCGAGGTCGAACACCGGGGAGCTGTTTTTT
>TRBV6-5|-|TRBJ2-7|-
CASRWTRRSYEQYF
TGTGCCAGCAGGTGGACAAGGCGATCTTACGAGCAGTACTTC
>TRBV7-9|-|TRBJ2-2|TRBD1
CASSPRLQGDTGELFF
TGTGCCAGCAGCCCGAGATTACAGGGGGACACCGGGGAGCTGTTTTTT
>TRBV11-3|-|TRBJ2-2|-
CASSLTTGELFF
TGTGCCAGCAGCTTAACAACCGGGGAGCTGTTTTTT
>TRBV6-1|-|TRBJ2-1|TRBD1
CASSRDRGRNQQFF
TGTGCCAGCAGCCGGGACAGGGGTAGAAATCAGCAGTTCTTC
>TRBV18|-|TRBJ2-7|TRBD1
CASSPPTGEKIEQYF
TGTGCCAGCTCACCACCAACAGGGGAAAAAATCGAGCAGTACTTC
>TRBV30|-|TRBJ2-6|-
CAWSVDRTSSGANVLTF
TGTGCCTGGAGTGTAGACAGGACTAGCTCTGGGGCCAACGTCCTGACTTTC
>TRBV5-6|-|TRBJ1-2|-
CASSFGEGDGYTF
TGTGCCAGCAGCTTTGGTGAAGGGGATGGCTACACCTTC
>TRBV9|-|TRBJ2-1|TRBD2
CASSVRAGGHNEQFF
TGTGCCAGCAGCGTAAGGGCGGGAGGGCACAATGAGCAGTTCTTC
>TRBV5-5|-|TRBJ2-7|-
CASSLWTLSSYEQYF
TGTGCCAGCAGCTTATGGACTCTGAGCTCCTACGAGCAGTACTTC
>TRBV18|-|TRBJ2-7|TRBD1
CASSPGTGSYEQYF
TGTGCCAGCTCACCAGGGACAGGGTCCTACGAGCAGTACTTC
>TRBV2|-|TRBJ1-2|TRBD1
CASSPATGVGYRYGYTF
TGTGCCAGCAGTCCCGCGACAGGGGTCGGGTATCGCTATGGCTACACCTTC
>TRBV27|-|TRBJ1-4|-
CASSFTAATNEKLFF
TGTGCCAGCAGTTTCACAGCTGCAACTAATGAAAAACTGTTTTTT
>TRBV5-1|-|TRBJ2-3|-
CASTPQGFSTDTQYF
TGCGCCAGCACCCCTCAGGGGTTTAGCACAGATACGCAGTATTTT
>TRBV6-1|-|TRBJ2-7|TRBD1
CASRGLRDRVYEQYF
TGTGCCAGCAGAGGGCTCCGGGACAGGGTCTACGAGCAGTACTTC
>TRBV29-1|-|TRBJ1-2|-
CSARQIQGKYGYTF
TGCAGCGCTCGCCAAATACAGGGAAAGTATGGCTACACCTTC